In this sample, the clone carrying this T cell receptor beta chain turned up a few times. Its antigen is still unknown. One end of the junction does not line up with germline, which may come from a read error. The record originates from a study of T cells in Graves' hyperthyroidism and ophthalmopathy. General study findings and limits: Most expanded thyroid clonotypes above 0.001 also appeared in blood.

The diagnoses drew upon clinical symptoms, serum thyroxine and TRAb, thyroid ultrasound and orbital computed tomography. The PBMCs were taken from roughly 9.3 ml of fresh peripheral blood. Germline V gene lookup returns CDR1 SNHLY and CDR2 FYNNEI. The CDR3 spans 15 residues. Amplification of TCR beta CDR3 regions was performed using RNA transcripts as template. HTBI primers were used for first-round RT-PCR of the TCR CDR3. From the multiplex PCR reads, TCRdb called clonotypes with MiXCR, one entry per CDR3 protein. Of roughly 700,000 distinct CDR3 sequences listed, 35% are singletons. The sequence was collected from a woman between 40 and 50 years old with Graves' hyperthyroidism. What was sequenced was blood. The V call is TRBV2, the J call TRBJ2-2; possible D gene TRBD2, 6 bases. The CDR3 nucleotides read TGTGCCAGCAGTGAACTTCGGGGAGGCACCGGGGGGCTGTTTTTT. Its translation is CASSELRGGTGGLFF.